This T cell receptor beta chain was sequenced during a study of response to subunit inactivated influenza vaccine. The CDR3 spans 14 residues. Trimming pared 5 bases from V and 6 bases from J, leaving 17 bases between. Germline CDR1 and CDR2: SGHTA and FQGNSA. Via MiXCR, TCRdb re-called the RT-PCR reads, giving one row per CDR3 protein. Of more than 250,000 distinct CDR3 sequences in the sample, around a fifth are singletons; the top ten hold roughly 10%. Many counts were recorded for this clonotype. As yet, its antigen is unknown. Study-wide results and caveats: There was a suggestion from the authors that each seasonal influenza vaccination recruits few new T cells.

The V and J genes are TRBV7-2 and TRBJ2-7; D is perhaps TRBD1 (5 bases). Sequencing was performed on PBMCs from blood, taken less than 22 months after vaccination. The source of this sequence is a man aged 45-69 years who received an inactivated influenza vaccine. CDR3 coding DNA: TGTGCCAGCAGCCCACTGCTGGGGCACTCCGAGCAGTACTTC. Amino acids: CASSPLLGHSEQYF.